The source of this T cell receptor (beta chain) is a study of beta chain features in type 1 diabetes. It was via CD45RO/CCR7/CD25/CD127/CD95/CD27 that CD4+ naive, central memory, regulatory and stem cell-like memory cells were sorted. Every isolated RNA sample was fully reverse transcribed, so sequencing captured expressed TCRB transcripts. Profiling relied on immunoSEQ multiplex PCR, and the TCRdb table lists in-frame clones only, not all of them. This table holds roughly 400,000 clones, 9.5% to 10% found once. This clone was counted only a few times. No antigen is known for it. This same CDR3 is encoded by further DNA sequences in the sample. Study outcomes and limitations: For Type 1 diabetes patients, all four CD4+ subsets carried TCRB CDR3s that were moderately but significantly shorter.

This TCR derives from a man aged 25 to 40 with type 1 diabetes. Source material: central memory CD4+ T cells from blood.

In DNA, the CDR3 is TGTGCCAGCTCCCCTCCCGAGAACACAGATACGCAGTATTTT. The encoded protein is CASSPPENTDTQYF. J is TRBJ2-3 and V is TRBV18, with D hard to call. V shed 6 bases and J shed 2 bases, with 12 bases lying between them. Looked up from germline, CDR1 is KGHSH and CDR2 is LQKENI. This CDR3 region has 14 residues.